This TCR beta chain was identified in a study of shared T cell receptors in the human thymus. The protocol was immunoSEQ multiplex PCR, while the TCRdb copy is restricted to in-frame clones and leaves out a portion. In the table there are 500,000 to 550,000 clones, more than 75% of which are singletons. Germline CDR1 SGDLS, CDR2 YYNGEE. CDR3 length equals 14 residues. V lost 5 bases, J lost 7 bases, and 15 bases lay in between. The data were also submitted as part of a second study, on human thymus T cells. As that report states: Congenital heart defects were the reason for the corrective surgery that the donors, healthy Finnish infants, were having.

Sequences were obtained from thymocytes. The receptor was isolated from a boy younger than two with a congenital heart defect. The rearrangement links TRBV9 to TRBJ1-4, with D tentatively TRBD1 (5 bases). As DNA, the CDR3 is TGTGCCAGCAGTTTCGACAGTTTTGGTGAAAAACTGTTTTTT. As protein: CASSFDSFGEKLFF.